This T cell receptor (beta chain) was sequenced for a study of blood T cell repertoires in COVID-19. In the authors' workflow: The authors estimated nucleated cell counts from reference gene primer amplification. TCRdb's table, derived via immunoSEQ multiplex PCR, lists solely in-frame clones and lacks some. The V and J calls and clone size were taken over from that table, and D and trimming were inferred from the DNA. The sample holds 180,000 or so clones; roughly four fifths are singletons and the top ten take 6.5% to 8.5%. Material: peripheral blood. This receptor was taken from a human donor with acute or convalescent COVID-19. The donor label of this sample is uncertain.

CDR3 in DNA: TGTGCCAGCAGTCTTAGCGGGTCAAGAGGGAATGAGCAGTTCTTC. Residues: CASSLSGSRGNEQFF. The genes are TRBV6-4 and TRBJ2-1; 7 nucleotides align to TRBD2. Germline V gene sequence: CDR1 MRHNA, CDR2 SNTAGT. The CDR3 consists of 15 residues. The V gene end was trimmed by 5 bases and the J gene end by 7 bases; junction bases not matched to a gene: 11.